Listed below are T cell receptor beta chains from one sample, sequenced in a study of T-cell memory formation after mild COVID-19. TCRdb re-called the 5' RACE reads with MiXCR, one entry per CDR3 protein. The table shows around 340,000 distinct CDR3 sequences, with about an eighth occurring only once. Sequencing used PBMCs or a T cell subset sorted from them (not recorded which). All receptors come from a man aged 18 to 30 who had mild COVID-19 (a few samples of this study predate the infection). Cell type and time point are not known. Both conserved end residues are part of each CDR3. D genes are given only for firm matches. Only part of the rows carry a size: once, few, many, or a class if the clone is expanded.

V gene	D gene	J gene	clone size	CDR3 length	CDR3 DNA	CDR3 protein
TRBV30	NA	TRBJ1-1	NA	11	TGTGCCTGGAGTAGGCGTACTGAAGCTTTCTTT	CAWSRRTEAFF
TRBV27	TRBD1	TRBJ2-5	NA	15	TGTGCCAGCAGTCTGTCCGGGACAGGGGGATTGGGCCAGTACTTC	CASSLSGTGGLGQYF
TRBV6-2/TRBV6-3	NA	TRBJ1-5	many	16	TGTGCCAGCAGCCCCCCGGCAGGGCTGGTTGAGCAGCCCCAGCATTTT	CASSPPAGLVEQPQHF
TRBV7-3	NA	TRBJ2-3	many	13	TGTGCCAGCAGCCGCAGGGGGGCAGATACGCAGTATTTT	CASSRRGADTQYF
TRBV12-3/TRBV12-4	NA	TRBJ1-1	few	12	TGTGCCTTAGGCGGGGAAGGAACTGAAGCTTTCTTT	CALGGEGTEAFF
TRBV30	TRBD1	TRBJ1-4	NA	14	TGTGCCTGGGGTTCAGGGGGAGGGGATGAAAAACTGTTTTTT	CAWGSGGGDEKLFF
TRBV5-5	NA	TRBJ1-2	NA	16	TGTGCCAGCAGCTTGACAGGGCAGGGAACTAACTATGGCTACACCTTC	CASSLTGQGTNYGYTF
TRBV7-3	NA	TRBJ2-1	few	15	TGTGCCAGCAGCCCCTCACTCAGGGGACCGGATGAGCAGTTCTTC	CASSPSLRGPDEQFF
TRBV28	NA	TRBJ2-2	NA	12	TGTGCCAGCAGTGCTCCCGCCGGGGAGCTGTTTTTT	CASSAPAGELFF
TRBV7-9	NA	TRBJ2-6	NA	14	TGTGCCAGCAGCTTAGCTAATGGGGCCAACGTCCTGACTTTC	CASSLANGANVLTF
TRBV4-3	NA	TRBJ1-4	many	15	TGCGCCAGCAGCCAGGTCCCGGGGTTTAATGAAAAACTGTTTTTT	CASSQVPGFNEKLFF
TRBV5-1	NA	TRBJ2-7	NA	14	TGCGCCAGCAGCTGGTGGCAGGGGCGACCTGAGCAGTACTTC	CASSWWQGRPEQYF
TRBV5-1	NA	TRBJ2-1	NA	11	TGCGCCAGCATTGCCAACAATGAGCAGTTCTTC	CASIANNEQFF
TRBV20-1	NA	TRBJ2-1	NA	13	TGCAGTCTGGGTACGAGCTCCTACAATGAGCAGTTCTTC	CSLGTSSYNEQFF
TRBV11-2	NA	TRBJ2-3	NA	14	TGTGCCAGCAGGGTAGCGGAGAGCACAGATACGCAGTATTTT	CASRVAESTDTQYF
TRBV9	NA	TRBJ1-1	NA	15	TGTGCCAGCAGCCCTTGGGGTACGGGGGACACTGAAGCTTTCTTT	CASSPWGTGDTEAFF
TRBV28	TRBD2	TRBJ2-1	many	20	TGTGCCAGCAGTTTACACTTGTTGGGACTAGCGGGGGACTCCTACAATGAGCAGTTCTTC	CASSLHLLGLAGDSYNEQFF